The 15 T cell receptor beta chains presented below share a single source sample, sequenced in a study of blood T cell repertoires in COVID-19. The assay was immunoSEQ multiplex PCR, and TCRdb's table has in-frame clones only and misses some. The sample has more than 250,000 clones; about four fifths are singletons. The sequenced sample was peripheral blood. The receptors were sampled from a woman aged 50 to 60 with acute or convalescent COVID-19.

The chain couples TRBV5-4 to TRBJ2-3; possible D gene TRBD2, 6 bases. The V and J ends lost 0 bases and 5 bases respectively, with 16 bases between them. Germline V gives CDR1 SGHNT, CDR2 YYREEE (reference sequence). The CDR3 spans 16 residues. The CDR3 nucleotides read TGTGCCAGCAGCTTGGGTCCTCCGGGAGTACGAGATACGCAGTATTTT. This translates into CASSLGPPGVRDTQYF.

This clone occurred once. The genes are TRBV5-1 and TRBJ1-1; 8 bases match TRBD1. V trimming: 4 bases; J trimming: 7 bases; junction bases outside the gene matches: 9. From germline, CDR1 is SGHRS and CDR2 YFSETQ. This CDR3 is 14 amino acids long. The CDR3 reads CASSVRTGLDEAFF. The CDR3 DNA is TGCGCCAGCAGCGTACGGACAGGGCTAGATGAAGCTTTCTTT.

The V call is TRBV24-1, the J call TRBJ1-5; no clear D gene. Germline assignment: CDR1 KGHDR and CDR2 SFDVKD. This CDR3 has 14 residues. The V end lost 1 base, the J end lost 6 bases, and 9 bases lay between the germline ends. CDR3 region: CATSDLSLGQPQHF. The CDR3 region has the DNA TGTGCCACCAGTGATTTAAGCCTCGGTCAGCCCCAGCATTTT.

The chain combines TRBV7-6 with TRBJ1-2, with D maybe TRBD1 (6 bases). Germline CDR1 reads SGHVS; CDR2 reads FNYEAQ. V lost 2 bases and J lost 5, with 12 bases in between. This CDR3 is 14 amino acids long. CDR3 sequence reads: CASSLQGSLYGYTF. The CDR3 coding sequence is TGTGCCAGCAGCTTACAGGGGAGTCTTTATGGCTACACCTTC.

The chain has TRBV7-3 and TRBJ1-2, with D perhaps matching TRBD1 (6 bases). The CDR3 is made up of 13 amino acids. The germline V and J ends were trimmed by 5 bases and 6 bases, with 13 bases remaining between them. Germline CDR1 is SGHTA and CDR2 is FQGTGA. As DNA, the CDR3 is TGTGCCAGCAGCCTCAGGGAGGGGGATGGCTACACCTTC. It encodes CASSLREGDGYTF. Together with reference TRBV7-3 and TRBJ1-2, the CDR3 gives the full variable domain: GAGVSQTPSNKVTEKGKYVELRCDPISGHTALYWYRQSLGQGPEFLIYFQGTGAADDSGLPNDRFFAVRPEGSVSTLKIQRTERGDSAVYLCASSLREGDGYTFGSGTRLTVV.

This chain connects TRBV29-1 to TRBJ2-7, with D tentatively TRBD2 (6 bases). Trimming cost V 6 bases and J 11 bases, with 17 bases left between them. The CDR3 extends over 11 amino acids. The germline CDR1 and CDR2 sequences are SQVTM and ANQGSEA. The CDR3: CSVYRSSGEYF. The CDR3 nucleotides are TGCAGCGTCTACAGGTCGTCGGGGGAGTACTTC.

V gene TRBV5-6 combines with J gene TRBJ2-7; perhaps TRBD2 as D (7 bases). In germline, CDR1 is SGHDT, CDR2 YYEEEE. Deletions cut 4 bases from V and 2 bases from J, with 16 bases between. CDR3 length: 15 residues. CDR3 in amino acids: CASSPAREGAYEQYF. As DNA, the CDR3 is TGTGCCAGCAGCCCCGCGAGGGAGGGGGCCTACGAGCAGTACTTC.

V and J are TRBV6-6 and TRBJ1-6, with 7 nucleotides matching TRBD1. Germline CDR1 is MNHNY and CDR2 is SVGAGI (reference sequence). This CDR3 has 16 residues. Trimming at V came to 2 bases and at J to 6 bases, leaving 7 bases not matched to a gene. CDR3 in DNA: TGTGCCAGCAGTTACCTCCCTGCAGGGGGTAATTCACCCCTCCACTTT. Translation gives CASSYLPAGGNSPLHF.

The V and J genes are TRBV11-2 and TRBJ2-5; 8 bases line up with TRBD2. Germline CDR1 SGHAT, CDR2 FQNNGV. The CDR3 has 15 amino acids. Trimming at V came to 3 bases and at J to 5 bases, leaving 8 bases not matched to a gene. The chain's CDR3 is CASSFPGLVAETQYF. DNA for the CDR3: TGTGCCAGCAGCTTCCCGGGACTAGTAGCGGAGACCCAGTACTTC.

The chain is built from TRBV2 and TRBJ1-1; the match to TRBD1 covers 7 bases. The CDR3 is 13 residues long. Unmatched junction bases numbered 8, after V lost 8 bases and J lost 5 bases. Germline V gene data show CDR1 as SNHLY and CDR2 as FYNNEI. The CDR3 loop is CASGLTGLTEAFF. The CDR3 nucleotides read TGTGCCAGCGGCTTGACAGGGCTGACTGAAGCTTTCTTT. Variable domain in full (rest from reference TRBV2 and TRBJ1-1): EPEVTQTPSHQVTQMGQEVILRCVPISNHLYFYWYRQILGQKVEFLVSFYNNEISEKSEIFDDQFSVERPDGSNFTLKIRSTKLEDSAMYFCASGLTGLTEAFFGQGTRLTVV.

The CDR3 bases are TGTGCCAGCAGTCCTTGGACAGGGCAGGGCACTGAAGCTTTCTTT. Protein sequence: CASSPWTGQGTEAFF. The chain has TRBV27 and TRBJ1-1, with 8 bases matching TRBD1. The CDR3 runs 15 residues. V was clipped by 5 bases and J by 4 bases; unmatched bases: 9. CDR1 MNHEY and CDR2 SMNVEV come from the germline V gene (reference sequence).

This clone was seen a handful of times. J is TRBJ1-3 and V is TRBV29-1; 7 bases are shared with TRBD1. V dropped 5 bases and J dropped 3; count of bases not matched to a gene: 7. Germline V gives CDR1 SQVTM, CDR2 ANQGSEA. The CDR3 contains 14 residues. The CDR3 DNA sequence: TGCAGCGTTTACAGGGGCTTGGGTGGAAACACCATATATTTT. It encodes CSVYRGLGGNTIYF.

This chain uses TRBV7-2 with TRBJ1-3, with 8 bases identical to TRBD1. Germline assignment: CDR1 SGHTA and CDR2 FQGNSA. Trimming cost V 4 bases and J 4 bases; bases outside gene matches: 0. The CDR3 is 13 amino acids. The CDR3 loop is CASSWTGGNTIYF. CDR3 nucleotides: TGTGCCAGCAGCTGGACAGGGGGAAACACCATATATTTT.

The chain is built from TRBV18 and TRBJ2-3; 7 bases are a match to TRBD1. CDR1 KGHSH and CDR2 LQKENI come from the germline V gene. The CDR3 is made up of 13 amino acids. With 6 bases clipped from V and 3 bases from J, the junction kept 3 bases outside the gene matches. Written as DNA, the CDR3 is TGTGCCAGCTCGCCGGGACAGACAGATACGCAGTATTTT. This translates into CASSPGQTDTQYF. The full variable domain, in which reference TRBV18 and TRBJ2-3 provide the parts outside the CDR3, is NAGVMQNPRHLVRRRGQEARLRCSPMKGHSHVYWYRQLPEEGLKFMVYLQKENIIDESGMPKERFSAEFPKEGPSILRIQQVVRGDSAAYFCASSPGQTDTQYFGPGTRLTVL.

J is TRBJ2-7 and V is TRBV28; possible D gene TRBD1, 6 bases. The germline V and J ends were trimmed by 4 bases and 5 bases, with 18 bases remaining between them. Per germline, CDR1 MDHEN and CDR2 SYDVKM. This CDR3 region has 15 residues. The CDR3 DNA reads as TGTGCCAGCAGTTCAGGGTCGGCAGGGGACCACGAGCAGTACGTC. It yields the protein CASSSGSAGDHEQYV.